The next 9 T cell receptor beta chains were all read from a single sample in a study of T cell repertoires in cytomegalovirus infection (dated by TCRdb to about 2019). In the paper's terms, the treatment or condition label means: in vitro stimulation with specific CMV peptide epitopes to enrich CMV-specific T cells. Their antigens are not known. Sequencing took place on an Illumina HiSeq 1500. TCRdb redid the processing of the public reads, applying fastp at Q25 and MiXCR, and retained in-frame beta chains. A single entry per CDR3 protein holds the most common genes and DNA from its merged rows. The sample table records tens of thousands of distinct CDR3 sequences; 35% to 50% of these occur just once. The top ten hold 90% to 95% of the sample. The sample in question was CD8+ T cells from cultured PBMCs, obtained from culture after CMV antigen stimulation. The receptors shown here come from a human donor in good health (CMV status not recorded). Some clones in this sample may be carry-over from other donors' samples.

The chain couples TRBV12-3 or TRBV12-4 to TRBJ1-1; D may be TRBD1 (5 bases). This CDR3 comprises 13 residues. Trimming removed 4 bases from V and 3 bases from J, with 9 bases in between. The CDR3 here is CASSWGGDTEAFF. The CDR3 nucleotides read TGTGCCAGCAGTTGGGGCGGGGACACTGAAGCTTTCTTT.

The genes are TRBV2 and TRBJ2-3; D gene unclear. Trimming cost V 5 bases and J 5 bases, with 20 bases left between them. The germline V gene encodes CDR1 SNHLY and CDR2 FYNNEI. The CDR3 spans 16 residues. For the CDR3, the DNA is TGTGCCAGCAGTTCAACTACGACGGCATCCGGAGATACGCAGTATTTT. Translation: CASSSTTTASGDTQYF.

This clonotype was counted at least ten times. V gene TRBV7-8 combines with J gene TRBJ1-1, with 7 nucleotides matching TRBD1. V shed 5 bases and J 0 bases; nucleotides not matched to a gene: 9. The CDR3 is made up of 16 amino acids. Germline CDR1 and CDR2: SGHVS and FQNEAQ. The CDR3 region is CASSDGAGGMNTEAFF. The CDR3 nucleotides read TGTGCCAGCAGCGATGGGGCAGGGGGAATGAACACTGAAGCTTTCTTT.

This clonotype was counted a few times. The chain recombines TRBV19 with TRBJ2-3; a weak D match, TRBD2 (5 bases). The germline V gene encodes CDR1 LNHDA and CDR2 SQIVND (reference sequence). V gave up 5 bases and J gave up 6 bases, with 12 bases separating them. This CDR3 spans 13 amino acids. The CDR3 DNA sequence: TGTGCCAGTAGTCTGAGGACTCCGGATACGCAGTATTTT. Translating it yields CASSLRTPDTQYF.

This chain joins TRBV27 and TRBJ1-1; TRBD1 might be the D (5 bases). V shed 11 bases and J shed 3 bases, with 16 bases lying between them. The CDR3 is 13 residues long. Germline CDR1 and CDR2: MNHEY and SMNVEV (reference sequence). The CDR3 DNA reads TGTGCCTCCTCGGGACCAAGGGACACTGAAGCTTTCTTT. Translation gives CASSGPRDTEAFF.

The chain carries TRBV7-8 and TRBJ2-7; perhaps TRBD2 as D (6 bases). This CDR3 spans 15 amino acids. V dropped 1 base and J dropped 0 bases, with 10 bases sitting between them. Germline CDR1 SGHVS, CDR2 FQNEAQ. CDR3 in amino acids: CASSLEAGSSYEQYF. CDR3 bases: TGTGCCAGCAGCTTAGAGGCGGGGAGCTCCTACGAGCAGTACTTC.

The CDR3 protein is CASSYRGGGGELFF. The DNA for the CDR3 is TGTGCCAGCAGTTACCGAGGGGGAGGCGGGGAGCTGTTTTTT. The chain uses TRBV6-5 and TRBJ2-2; D is possibly TRBD1 or TRBD2 (6 bases each). Trimming pared 2 bases from V and 7 bases from J, leaving 11 bases between. The CDR3 covers 14 residues. Germline values: CDR1 MNHEY, CDR2 SVGAGI.

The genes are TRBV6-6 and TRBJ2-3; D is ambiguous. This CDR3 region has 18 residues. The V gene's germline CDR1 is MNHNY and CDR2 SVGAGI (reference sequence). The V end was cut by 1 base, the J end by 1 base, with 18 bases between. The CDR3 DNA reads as TGTGCCAGCAGTTACTGGTTTAGCTTAGAAGTTGGCACAGATACGCAGTATTTT. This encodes CASSYWFSLEVGTDTQYF.

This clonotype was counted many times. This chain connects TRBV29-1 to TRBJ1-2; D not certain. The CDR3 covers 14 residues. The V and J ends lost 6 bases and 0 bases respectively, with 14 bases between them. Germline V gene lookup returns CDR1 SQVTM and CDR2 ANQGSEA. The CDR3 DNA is TGCAGCGTCGCAGGCTGGGAAGCTAACTATGGCTACACCTTC. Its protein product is CSVAGWEANYGYTF. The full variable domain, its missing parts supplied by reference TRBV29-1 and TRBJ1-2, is SAVISQKPSRDICQRGTSLTIQCQVDSQVTMMFWYRQQPGQSLTLIATANQGSEATYESGFVIDKFPISRPNLTFSTLTVSNMSPEDSSIYLCSVAGWEANYGYTFGSGTRLTVV.